The 30 T cell receptor beta chains below were found in one sample sequenced in a study of neoadjuvant anti-PD-1 for oral cavity cancer. Repertoires were generated with immunoSEQ multiplex PCR, while TCRdb's copy carries only in-frame clones and drops some. The profile shows about 16,000 clones, 60% to 80% of them singletons. The source material was PBMCs, sampled before nivolumab (anti-PD-1) treatment. The source of these receptors is a person aged 35-79 years with oral cavity squamous cell carcinoma.

The genes are TRBV5-6 and TRBJ2-5; 10 bases match TRBD1. There are 17 residues in the CDR3. V lost 4 bases to trimming and J lost 9 bases; unmatched junction nucleotides: 18. Per germline, CDR1 SGHDT and CDR2 YYEEEE. CDR3 protein: CASSARQGALVGRSQYF. In nucleotides, the CDR3 is TGTGCCAGCAGCGCGCGACAGGGGGCCCTCGTAGGTCGATCCCAGTACTTC.

This clone was seen once. The chain couples TRBV20-1 to TRBJ2-1; possible D gene TRBD1, 6 bases. Germline-derived CDR1 and CDR2 are DFQATT and SNEGSKA (reference sequence). This CDR3 is built from 11 residues. V shed 6 bases and J shed 12 bases, with 15 bases lying between them. The CDR3 spells CSARTGSGQFF. The CDR3 region has the DNA TGCAGTGCCAGAACAGGGTCGGGGCAGTTCTTC.

V and J are TRBV5-1 and TRBJ2-5, with unresolved D. The germline V gene encodes CDR1 SGHRS and CDR2 YFSETQ. V lost 1 base and J 5 bases, leaving 12 bases between the germline ends. The CDR3 is 14 residues long. CDR3 nucleotides: TGCGCCAGCAGCTTGCCTACCTCAGCGGAGACCCAGTACTTC. Its translation: CASSLPTSAETQYF.

The V call is TRBV11-2, the J call TRBJ2-7; 7 bases are shared with TRBD1. The germline V gene has CDR1 SGHAT and CDR2 FQNNGV. V shed 5 bases and J 4 bases; nucleotides not matched to a gene: 8. CDR3 size: 14 residues. The CDR3 nucleotides are TGTGCCAGCAGCACCTGGAGGACAGGTTACGAGCAGTACTTC. This codes for CASSTWRTGYEQYF.

This clone appeared once. The chain carries TRBV7-6 and TRBJ2-2, with unresolved D. In germline, CDR1 is SGHVS, CDR2 FNYEAQ. This CDR3 has 12 residues. Trimming removed 0 bases at V and 10 bases at J, with 6 bases between. This CDR3 is CASSLAGLELFF. The CDR3 coding sequence is TGTGCCAGCAGCTTAGCGGGGTTGGAGCTGTTTTTT.

The chain combines TRBV5-4 with TRBJ2-7; D tentatively fits TRBD1 or TRBD2 (6 bases each). V gave up 1 base and J gave up 6 bases, with 11 bases separating them. The CDR3 sequence is 13 residues long. Germline-derived CDR1 and CDR2 are SGHNT and YYREEE (reference sequence). CDR3 region: CASSLTGAGEQYF. CDR3 coding DNA: TGTGCCAGCAGCTTGACGGGGGCTGGCGAGCAGTACTTC.

The V call is TRBV7-9, the J call TRBJ1-1; no clear D gene. There are 12 residues in the CDR3. The V gene's germline CDR1 is SEHNR and CDR2 FQNEAQ (reference sequence). The V end was cut by 5 bases, the J end by 5 bases, with 9 bases between. DNA of the CDR3: TGTGCCAGCAGCCGCGGATTGACTGAAGCTTTCTTT. Amino acids: CASSRGLTEAFF.

This clone was detected a few times. The rearrangement links TRBV19 to TRBJ1-1; D unclear. V shed 6 bases and J shed 0 bases, with 14 bases lying between them. This CDR3 comprises 15 residues. The germline CDR1 and CDR2 sequences are LNHDA and SQIVND (reference sequence). The CDR3 sequence is CASSIGGRVNTEAFF. The CDR3 coding sequence is TGTGCCAGTAGCATTGGCGGACGGGTGAACACTGAAGCTTTCTTT. The complete variable domain, with remaining parts taken from reference TRBV19 and TRBJ1-1, reads DGGITQSPKYLFRKEGQNVTLSCEQNLNHDAMYWYRQDPGQGLRLIYYSQIVNDFQKGDIAEGYSVSREKKESFPLTVTSAQKNPTAFYLCASSIGGRVNTEAFFGQGTRLTVV.

The chain uses TRBV28 and TRBJ1-2; D is uncertain. CDR1 is MDHEN and CDR2 is SYDVKM in the germline V gene. The CDR3 has 13 amino acids. With 5 bases removed from V and 2 bases from J, the gap between germline ends came to 9 bases. This CDR3 reads CASSPPGNYGYTF. The CDR3 nucleotides are TGTGCCAGCAGTCCACCGGGAAACTATGGCTACACCTTC.

The genes are TRBV6-1 and TRBJ2-3, with TRBD2 identical over 9 bases. CDR3 length: 15 residues. J lost 8 bases, V lost 6 bases, and 12 bases had no gene match. CDR1 MNHNS and CDR2 SASEGT come from the germline V gene. The CDR3 coding sequence is TGTGCCAGCAGGGAGGTGAGCGGGAGGTCCGGTACGCAGTATTTT. Translating gives CASREVSGRSGTQYF.

The CDR3, as DNA: TGTGCCAGCAGCTTAGCGGCTAGCGGGACTACGGGAGAGCAGTACTTC. This sequence encodes CASSLAASGTTGEQYF. The chain couples TRBV7-6 to TRBJ2-7, with 9 bases identical to TRBD2. The V segment lost 0 bases and the J segment 7 bases; nucleotides outside the gene matches: 10. The germline V gene has CDR1 SGHVS and CDR2 FNYEAQ. The CDR3 sequence is 16 residues long. Based on the CDR3 plus reference TRBV7-6 and TRBJ2-7, the full variable domain is GAGVSQSPRYKVTKRGQDVALRCDPISGHVSLYWYRQALGQGPEFLTYFNYEAQQDKSGLPNDRFSAERPEGSISTLTIQRTEQRDSAMYRCASSLAASGTTGEQYFGPGTRLTVT.

This clone occurred a few times. The chain has TRBV14 and TRBJ2-4, with D possibly TRBD1 on 5 matching bases. Germline CDR1 and CDR2: SGHDN and FVKESK. The CDR3 has 16 residues. With 0 bases removed from V and 1 base from J, the gap between germline ends came to 10 bases. The CDR3 DNA reads TGTGCCAGCAGCCAAGATGCCAGGGCGGCCAAAAACATTCAGTACTTC. Its translation: CASSQDARAAKNIQYF.

The table lists this clone with a count of one. The chain carries TRBV30 and TRBJ2-5; no clear D gene. V lost 0 bases to trimming and J lost 5 bases, with 10 bases between them. Germline CDR1 and CDR2: GTSNPN and SVGIG (reference sequence). The CDR3 loop spans 13 amino acids. The chain's CDR3 is CAWSVQVGETQYF. In DNA, the CDR3 is TGTGCCTGGAGTGTACAAGTGGGGGAGACCCAGTACTTC. Full variable domain (missing parts from reference TRBV30 and TRBJ2-5): SQTIHQWPATLVQPVGSPLSLECTVEGTSNPNLYWYRQAAGRGLQLLFYSVGIGQISSEVPQNLSASRPQDRQFILSSKKLLLSDSGFYLCAWSVQVGETQYFGPGTRLLVL.

The gene calls are TRBV5-1 and TRBJ2-2; D call uncertain. This CDR3 comprises 16 residues. Germline lookup yields CDR1 SGHRS and CDR2 YFSETQ. The V end lost 1 base, the J end lost 1 base, and 11 bases lay between the germline ends. CDR3 amino acids: CASSLSVLGNTGELFF. The DNA of the CDR3 is TGCGCCAGCAGCTTGTCCGTACTGGGGAACACCGGGGAGCTGTTTTTT.

DNA of the CDR3: TGTGCCAGCTCACCATGGTCGCTAGCTGGGGAGACCCAGTACTTC. Its protein is CASSPWSLAGETQYF. The chain links TRBV18 to TRBJ2-5; a possible D gene is TRBD2 (5 bases). Germline V CDR1 and CDR2: KGHSH, LQKENI. CDR3 length equals 15 residues. V was trimmed by 2 bases and J by 5 bases, leaving 15 bases between them. Combining the CDR3 with reference TRBV18 and TRBJ2-5 gives the whole variable domain NAGVMQNPRHLVRRRGQEARLRCSPMKGHSHVYWYRQLPEEGLKFMVYLQKENIIDESGMPKERFSAEFPKEGPSILRIQQVVRGDSAAYFCASSPWSLAGETQYFGPGTRLLVL.

The genes are TRBV28 and TRBJ2-1, with TRBD2 identical over 13 bases. Germline V CDR1 and CDR2: MDHEN, SYDVKM. V shed 6 bases, J shed 7 bases, and the junction held 3 bases outside the gene matches. The CDR3 is 14 amino acids. CDR3 nucleotides: TGTGCCAGCAGGGGGACTAGCGGGATTAATGAGCAGTTCTTC. The encoded protein is CASRGTSGINEQFF.

This clone has just a few counts. The CDR3 protein is CASSSGNTGGETQYF. The CDR3 DNA sequence: TGCGCCAGCAGCTCAGGGAACACGGGAGGGGAGACCCAGTACTTC. The chain has TRBV5-1 and TRBJ2-5; 8 bases line up with TRBD2. The V gene's germline CDR1 is SGHRS and CDR2 YFSETQ. The junction had 9 bases not matched to a gene; V was cut back by 3 bases and J by 5 bases. This CDR3 is built from 15 residues.

The rearrangement joins TRBV6-4 to TRBJ2-3; 13 nucleotides line up with TRBD2. The CDR3 length is 16 residues. Losses at the gene ends were 4 bases for V and 2 bases for J; bases not matched to a gene: 3. Germline-derived CDR1 and CDR2 are MRHNA and SNTAGT. The CDR3 DNA is TGTGCCAGCAGTGCTGGGACTAGCGGGGCCACAGATACGCAGTATTTT. Its protein product is CASSAGTSGATDTQYF.

This chain links TRBV18 with TRBJ2-7; D uncertain. CDR1 is KGHSH, CDR2 LQKENI, per germline. This CDR3 spans 14 amino acids. Deletions cut 3 bases from V and 1 base from J, with 10 bases between. This chain's CDR3 is CASSPGRPSYEQYF. The CDR3 DNA reads TGTGCCAGCTCACCGGGCAGACCGTCCTACGAGCAGTACTTC.

This clone is judged large. The rearrangement uses TRBV5-6 and TRBJ1-6; D is perhaps TRBD1 (6 bases). Germline CDR1 is SGHDT and CDR2 is YYEEEE. V was cut by 1 base and J by 9 bases, with 8 bases left in between. The CDR3 is 13 amino acids. The CDR3 DNA follows: TGTGCCAGCAGCTTGACAGGGATTTCACCCCTCCACTTT. Encoded protein: CASSLTGISPLHF.

This rearrangement joins TRBV11-2 to TRBJ1-1; TRBD1 is a possible D gene (6 bases). Trimming pared 1 base from V and 2 bases from J, leaving 17 bases between. The CDR3 is 17 amino acids. In germline, CDR1 is SGHAT, CDR2 FQNNGV. This chain's CDR3 is CASSLVGVGHINTEAFF. The CDR3 DNA sequence: TGTGCCAGCAGCTTAGTCGGGGTGGGACACATAAACACTGAAGCTTTCTTT.

This clone was counted a few times. V and J are TRBV29-1 and TRBJ1-1, with 7 bases lining up with TRBD1. In germline, CDR1 is SQVTM, CDR2 ANQGSEA. V shed 7 bases, J shed 1 base, and the junction held 9 bases outside the gene matches. There are 14 residues in the CDR3. CDR3 DNA: TGCAGCGCTGGGGGACAGCTGCAGAACACTGAAGCTTTCTTT. This encodes CSAGGQLQNTEAFF.

CDR3: CASSLGRLFTDSSYEQYF. The CDR3 region has the DNA TGTGCCAGCAGCTTGGGGCGTCTGTTTACTGACAGCTCCTACGAGCAGTACTTC. The chain is built from TRBV5-5 and TRBJ2-7; a weak D match, TRBD1 (5 bases). The CDR3 is made up of 18 amino acids. Germline loops: CDR1 SGHKS, CDR2 YYEKEE (reference sequence). Trimming took 0 bases from V and 0 from J, leaving 19 bases between them.

This chain uses TRBV7-9 with TRBJ1-3; no reliable D call. Trimming took off 2 bases at V and 4 bases at J, with 12 bases between the two ends. Germline V gene lookup returns CDR1 SEHNR and CDR2 FQNEAQ (reference sequence). The CDR3 is made up of 15 amino acids. In DNA form, the CDR3 reads TGTGCCAGCAGCTTATCCACGGGATCCGGAAACACCATATATTTT. Amino acids: CASSLSTGSGNTIYF.

The rearrangement uses TRBV5-4 and TRBJ1-6, with 10 positions matching TRBD1. The CDR3 spans 15 residues. Germline CDR1 is SGHNT and CDR2 is YYREEE (reference sequence). The V gene end was trimmed by 4 bases and the J gene end by 7 bases; junction bases not matched to a gene: 5. The CDR3 DNA reads as TGTGCCAGCAGCCCGGGACAGGGGATCAATTCACCCCTCCACTTT. This gives the protein CASSPGQGINSPLHF.

This sequence joins TRBV28 and TRBJ2-7, with 11 bases identical to TRBD2. J lost 4 bases, V lost 6 bases, and 11 bases had no gene match. Germline V lookup: CDR1 MDHEN, CDR2 SYDVKM. The CDR3 length is 16 residues. The CDR3 DNA reads as TGTGCCAGCAGGAAGGGGGAGGGACTAGCGGCGTACGAGCAGTACTTC. This sequence encodes CASRKGEGLAAYEQYF.

This clone was detected once. The J gene is TRBJ2-2, the V gene TRBV7-9; D may be TRBD1 (6 bases). Looked up from germline, CDR1 is SEHNR and CDR2 is FQNEAQ (reference sequence). V was trimmed by 2 bases and J by 0 bases, leaving 7 bases between them. CDR3 length: 15 residues. The CDR3 loop is CASSLSGANTGELFF. The CDR3 bases are TGTGCCAGCAGCTTATCAGGGGCGAACACCGGGGAGCTGTTTTTT.

V and J are TRBV6-4 and TRBJ1-2; weak D call: TRBD1 (5 bases). V lost 7 bases and J lost 4, with 16 bases in between. Germline CDR1 and CDR2: MRHNA and SNTAGT. This CDR3 is 14 amino acids long. Here the CDR3 reads CASTQEAGSYGYTF. In nucleotides, the CDR3 is TGTGCCAGCACCCAAGAAGCAGGGTCCTATGGCTACACCTTC.

In this sample, this clone turned up once. The chain links TRBV5-1 to TRBJ2-7; 10 bases match TRBD2. After removal of 3 bases from V and 0 bases from J, the junction contained 0 bases not matched to a gene. Looked up from germline, CDR1 is SGHRS and CDR2 is YFSETQ. This CDR3 is 14 amino acids long. The CDR3 is CASSWTSGSYEQYF. In nucleotides, the CDR3 is TGCGCCAGCAGCTGGACTAGCGGCTCCTACGAGCAGTACTTC.

The rearrangement links TRBV21-1 to TRBJ1-1. TRBV21-1 is flagged as a pseudogene. This CDR3 is 15 amino acids long. The CDR3 loop reads CASGPDKGPNTEAFF. CDR3 bases: TGTGCCAGCGGTCCGGATAAAGGGCCGAACACTGAAGCTTTCTTT.